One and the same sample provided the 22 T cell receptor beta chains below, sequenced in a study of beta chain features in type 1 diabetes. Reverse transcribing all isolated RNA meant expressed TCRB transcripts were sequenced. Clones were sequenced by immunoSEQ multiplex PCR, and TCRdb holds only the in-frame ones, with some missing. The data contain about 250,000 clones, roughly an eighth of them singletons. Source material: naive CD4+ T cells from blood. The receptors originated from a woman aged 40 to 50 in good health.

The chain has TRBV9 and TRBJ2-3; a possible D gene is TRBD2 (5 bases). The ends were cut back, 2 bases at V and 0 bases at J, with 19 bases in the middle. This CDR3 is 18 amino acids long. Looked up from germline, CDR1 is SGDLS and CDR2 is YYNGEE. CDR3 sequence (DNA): TGTGCCAGCAGCGTCGACGGTCTAGCAATAAGGAGCACAGATACGCAGTATTTT. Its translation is CASSVDGLAIRSTDTQYF.

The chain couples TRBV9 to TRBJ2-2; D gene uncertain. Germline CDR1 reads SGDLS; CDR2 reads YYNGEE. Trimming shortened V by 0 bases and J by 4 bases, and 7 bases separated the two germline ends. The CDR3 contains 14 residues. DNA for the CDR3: TGTGCCAGCAGCGTAGTGGCTAGCACCGGGGAGCTGTTTTTT. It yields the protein CASSVVASTGELFF.

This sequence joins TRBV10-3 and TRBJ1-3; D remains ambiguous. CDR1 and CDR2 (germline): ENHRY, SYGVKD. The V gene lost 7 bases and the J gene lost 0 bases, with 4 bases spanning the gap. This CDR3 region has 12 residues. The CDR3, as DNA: TGTGCCATCACTACCTCTGGAAACACCATATATTTT. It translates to CAITTSGNTIYF.

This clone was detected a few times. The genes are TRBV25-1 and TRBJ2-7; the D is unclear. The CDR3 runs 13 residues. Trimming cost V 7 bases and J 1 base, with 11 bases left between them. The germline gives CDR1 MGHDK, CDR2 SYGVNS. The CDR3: CASTHTTSYEQYF. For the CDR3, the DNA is TGTGCCAGCACCCACACCACATCCTACGAGCAGTACTTC.

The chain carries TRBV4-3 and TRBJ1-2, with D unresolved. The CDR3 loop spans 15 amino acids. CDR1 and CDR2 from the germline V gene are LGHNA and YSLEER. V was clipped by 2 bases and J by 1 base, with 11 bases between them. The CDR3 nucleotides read TGCGCCAGCAGCCAAAATACGGGATATAACTATGGCTACACCTTC. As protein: CASSQNTGYNYGYTF.

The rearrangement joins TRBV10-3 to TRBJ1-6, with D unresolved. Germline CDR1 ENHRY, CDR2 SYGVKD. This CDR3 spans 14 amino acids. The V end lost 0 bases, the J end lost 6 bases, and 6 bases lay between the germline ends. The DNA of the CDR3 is TGTGCCATCAGTGAGTCTGTACTTAATTCACCCCTCCACTTT. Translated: CAISESVLNSPLHF.

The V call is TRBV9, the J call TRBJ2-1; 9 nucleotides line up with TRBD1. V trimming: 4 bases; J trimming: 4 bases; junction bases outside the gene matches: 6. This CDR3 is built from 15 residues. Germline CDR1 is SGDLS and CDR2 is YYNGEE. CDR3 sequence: CASSTGGQGYNEQFF. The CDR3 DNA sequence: TGTGCCAGCAGCACCGGGGGACAGGGATACAATGAGCAGTTCTTC.

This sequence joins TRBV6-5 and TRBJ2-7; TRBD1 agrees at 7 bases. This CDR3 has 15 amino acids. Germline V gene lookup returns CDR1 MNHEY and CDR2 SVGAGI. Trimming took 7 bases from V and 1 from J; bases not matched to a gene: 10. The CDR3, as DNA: TGTGCCAGCACCCGACGGGCAGGGGGATCCTACGAGCAGTACTTC. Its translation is CASTRRAGGSYEQYF.

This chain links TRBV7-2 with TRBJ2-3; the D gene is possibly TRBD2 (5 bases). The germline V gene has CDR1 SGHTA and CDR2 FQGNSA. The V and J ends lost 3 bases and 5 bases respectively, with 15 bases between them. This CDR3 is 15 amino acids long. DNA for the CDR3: TGTGCCAGCAGCTTGAGACTAATGGCCAAAGATACGCAGTATTTT. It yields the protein CASSLRLMAKDTQYF.

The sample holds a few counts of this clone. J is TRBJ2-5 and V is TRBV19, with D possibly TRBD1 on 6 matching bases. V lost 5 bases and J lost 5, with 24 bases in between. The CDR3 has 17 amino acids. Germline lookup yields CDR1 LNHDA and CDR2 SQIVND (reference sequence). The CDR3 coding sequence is TGTGCCAGTAGTCTACTCTCGACAGGACCCCTAGGGGAGACCCAGTACTTC. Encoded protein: CASSLLSTGPLGETQYF. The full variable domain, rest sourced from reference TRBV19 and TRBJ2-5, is DGGITQSPKYLFRKEGQNVTLSCEQNLNHDAMYWYRQDPGQGLRLIYYSQIVNDFQKGDIAEGYSVSREKKESFPLTVTSAQKNPTAFYLCASSLLSTGPLGETQYFGPGTRLLVL.

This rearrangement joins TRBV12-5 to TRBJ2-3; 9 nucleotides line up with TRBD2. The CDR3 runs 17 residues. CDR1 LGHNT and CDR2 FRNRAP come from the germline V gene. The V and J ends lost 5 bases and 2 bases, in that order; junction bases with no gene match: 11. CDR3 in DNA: TGTGCTAGTGGTCCGCGGACGGGACTAGCCTCCACAGATACGCAGTATTTT. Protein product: CASGPRTGLASTDTQYF.

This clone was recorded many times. CDR3 coding DNA: TGTGCCAGCAGCTTGGGGGAGGACAGGGGAGAGACCCAGTACTTC. This codes for CASSLGEDRGETQYF. This chain uses TRBV5-6 with TRBJ2-5, with TRBD1 matching over 9 bases. Per the germline V gene, CDR1 is SGHDT and CDR2 is YYEEEE. This CDR3 has 15 residues. Trimming cost V 0 bases and J 4 bases; bases outside gene matches: 4.

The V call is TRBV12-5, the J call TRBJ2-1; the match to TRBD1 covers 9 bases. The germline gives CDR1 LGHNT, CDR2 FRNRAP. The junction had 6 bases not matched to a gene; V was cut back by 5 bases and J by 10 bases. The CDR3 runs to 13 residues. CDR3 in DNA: TGTGCTAGTGGTCGGGGGACAGGGACCGAGCAGTTCTTC. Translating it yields CASGRGTGTEQFF.

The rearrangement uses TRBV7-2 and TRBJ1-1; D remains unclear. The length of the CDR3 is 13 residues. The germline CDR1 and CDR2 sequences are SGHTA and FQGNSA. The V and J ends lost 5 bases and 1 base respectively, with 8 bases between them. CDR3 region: CASSAHRNTEAFF. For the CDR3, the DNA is TGTGCCAGCAGCGCCCACAGGAACACTGAAGCTTTCTTT.

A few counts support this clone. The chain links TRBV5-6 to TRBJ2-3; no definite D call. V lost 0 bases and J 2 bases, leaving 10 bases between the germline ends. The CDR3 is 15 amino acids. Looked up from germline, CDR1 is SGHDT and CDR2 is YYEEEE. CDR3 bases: TGTGCCAGCAGCTTGGCAAGGAGAGCCACAGATACGCAGTATTTT. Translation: CASSLARRATDTQYF. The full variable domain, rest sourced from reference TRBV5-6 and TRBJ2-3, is DAGVTQSPTHLIKTRGQQVTLRCSPKSGHDTVSWYQQALGQGPQFIFQYYEEEERQRGNFPDRFSGHQFPNYSSELNVNALLLGDSALYLCASSLARRATDTQYFGPGTRLTVL.

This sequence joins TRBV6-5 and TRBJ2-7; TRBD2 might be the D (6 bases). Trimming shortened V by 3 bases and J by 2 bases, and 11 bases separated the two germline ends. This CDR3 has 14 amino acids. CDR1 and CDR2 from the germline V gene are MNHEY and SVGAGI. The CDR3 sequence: CASSYSGPTYEQYF. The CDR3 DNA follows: TGTGCCAGCAGTTATAGCGGTCCTACCTACGAGCAGTACTTC.

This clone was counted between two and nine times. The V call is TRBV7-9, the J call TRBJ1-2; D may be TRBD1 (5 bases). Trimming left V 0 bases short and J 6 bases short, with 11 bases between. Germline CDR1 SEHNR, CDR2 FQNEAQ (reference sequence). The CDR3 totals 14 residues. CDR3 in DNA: TGTGCCAGCAGCTTAGCTAGGGGCGCCGATGGCTACACCTTC. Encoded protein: CASSLARGADGYTF. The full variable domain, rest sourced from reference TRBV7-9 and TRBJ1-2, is DTGVSQNPRHKITKRGQNVTFRCDPISEHNRLYWYRQTLGQGPEFLTYFQNEAQLEKSRLLSDRFSAERPKGSFSTLEIQRTEQGDSAMYLCASSLARGADGYTFGSGTRLTVV.

The CDR3 is CASSQGAGNTGELFF. DNA for the CDR3: TGCGCCAGCAGCCAGGGAGCGGGGAACACCGGGGAGCTGTTTTTT. The chain combines TRBV4-1 with TRBJ2-2; a weak D match, TRBD2 (6 bases). The CDR3 length is 15 residues. The V end lost 3 bases, the J end lost 1 base, and 9 bases lay between the germline ends. CDR1 MGHRA and CDR2 YSYEKL come from the germline V gene.

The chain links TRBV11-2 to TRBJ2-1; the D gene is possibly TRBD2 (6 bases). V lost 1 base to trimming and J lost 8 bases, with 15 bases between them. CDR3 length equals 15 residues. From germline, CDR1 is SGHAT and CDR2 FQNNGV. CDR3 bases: TGTGCCAGCAGCTTAGCGGGGGTCCTCATCGATGAGCAGTTCTTC. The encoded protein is CASSLAGVLIDEQFF.

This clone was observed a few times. CDR3 amino acids: CASSAGQGASEQYF. The CDR3 DNA is TGTGCCAGCAGCGCCGGACAGGGGGCTTCGGAGCAGTACTTC. The chain employs TRBV9 and TRBJ2-5, with TRBD1 matching over 11 bases. The CDR3 is made up of 14 amino acids. Trimming took 3 bases from V and 11 from J; bases not matched to a gene: 9. Looked up from germline, CDR1 is SGDLS and CDR2 is YYNGEE.

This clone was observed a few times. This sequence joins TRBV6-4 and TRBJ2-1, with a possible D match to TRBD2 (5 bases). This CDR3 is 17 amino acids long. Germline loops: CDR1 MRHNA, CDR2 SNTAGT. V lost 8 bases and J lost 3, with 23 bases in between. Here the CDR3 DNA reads TGTGCCAGCGGGTCCGGGGTACTTACAAACTTCTACAATGAGCAGTTCTTC. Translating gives CASGSGVLTNFYNEQFF.

The CDR3 protein is CASGTGVQETQYF. The DNA of the CDR3 is TGCGCCAGCGGGACAGGTGTCCAAGAGACCCAGTACTTC. The genes are TRBV4-1 and TRBJ2-5, with 8 positions matching TRBD1. Germline CDR1 reads MGHRA; CDR2 reads YSYEKL. V lost 8 bases and J lost 1; bases outside the gene matches: 3. CDR3 length: 13 amino acids.